This T cell receptor (beta chain) is drawn from a study of T cell changes during pregnancy in multiple sclerosis. Sequencing used immunoSEQ multiplex PCR; TCRdb keeps in-frame clones, though not all of them. Here the sample spans 70,000 to 100,000 clones, around 90% being singletons. The junction had 4 bases not matched to a gene; V was cut back by 3 bases and J by 3 bases. The CDR3 loop spans 14 amino acids. CDR1 and CDR2 (germline): LNHDA, SQIVND (reference sequence). V gene TRBV19 combines with J gene TRBJ2-7; 8 bases match TRBD2. The TCR originated in a female donor with multiple sclerosis, enrolled in a pregnancy study. The material sequenced was peripheral blood, taken in the first trimester of pregnancy. The CDR3 sequence is CASSMTGGGYEQYF. The DNA for the CDR3 is TGTGCCAGTAGTATGACGGGGGGGGGCTACGAGCAGTACTTC.